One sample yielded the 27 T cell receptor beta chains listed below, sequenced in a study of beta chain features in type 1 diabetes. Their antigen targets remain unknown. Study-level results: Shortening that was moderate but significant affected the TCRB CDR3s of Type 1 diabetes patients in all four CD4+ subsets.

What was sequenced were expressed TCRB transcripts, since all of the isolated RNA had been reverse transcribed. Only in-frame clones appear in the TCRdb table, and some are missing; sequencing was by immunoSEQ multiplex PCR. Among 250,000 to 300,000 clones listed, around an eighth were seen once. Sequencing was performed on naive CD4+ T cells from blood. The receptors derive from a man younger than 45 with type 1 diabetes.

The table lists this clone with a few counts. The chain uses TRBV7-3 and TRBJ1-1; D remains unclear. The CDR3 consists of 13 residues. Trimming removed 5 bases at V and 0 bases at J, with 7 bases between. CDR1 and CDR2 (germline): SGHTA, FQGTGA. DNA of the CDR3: TGTGCCAGCAGCCAACATATGAACACTGAAGCTTTCTTT. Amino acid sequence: CASSQHMNTEAFF.

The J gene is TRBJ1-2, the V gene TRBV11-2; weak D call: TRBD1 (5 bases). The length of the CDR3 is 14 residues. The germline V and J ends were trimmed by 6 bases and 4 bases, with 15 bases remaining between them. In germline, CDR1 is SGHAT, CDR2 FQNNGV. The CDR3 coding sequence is TGTGCCAGCAGACCTAGGGGCATCTTCTATGGCTACACCTTC. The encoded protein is CASRPRGIFYGYTF. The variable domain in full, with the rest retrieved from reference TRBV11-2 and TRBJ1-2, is EAGVAQSPRYKIIEKRQSVAFWCNPISGHATLYWYQQILGQGPKLLIQFQNNGVVDDSQLPKDRFSAERLKGVDSTLKIQPAKLEDSAVYLCASRPRGIFYGYTFGSGTRLTVV.

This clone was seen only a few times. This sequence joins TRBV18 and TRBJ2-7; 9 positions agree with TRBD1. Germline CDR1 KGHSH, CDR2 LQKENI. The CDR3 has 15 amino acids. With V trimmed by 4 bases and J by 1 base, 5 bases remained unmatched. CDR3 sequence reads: CASSLPGTGSYEQYF. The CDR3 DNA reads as TGTGCCAGCTCACTCCCCGGGACAGGGTCCTACGAGCAGTACTTC.

CDR3 amino acids: CASSLAPENNEQFF. The CDR3 nucleotides are TGCGCCAGCAGCTTGGCCCCAGAAAACAATGAGCAGTTCTTC. The chain joins TRBV5-1 to TRBJ2-1; D gene uncertain. Trimming removed 0 bases at V and 5 bases at J, with 9 bases between. The CDR3 is 14 residues long. In germline, CDR1 is SGHRS, CDR2 YFSETQ. Supplemented by reference TRBV5-1 and TRBJ2-1, the full variable domain reads KAGVTQTPRYLIKTRGQQVTLSCSPISGHRSVSWYQQTPGQGLQFLFEYFSETQRNKGNFPGRFSGRQFSNSRSEMNVSTLELGDSALYLCASSLAPENNEQFFGPGTRLTVL.

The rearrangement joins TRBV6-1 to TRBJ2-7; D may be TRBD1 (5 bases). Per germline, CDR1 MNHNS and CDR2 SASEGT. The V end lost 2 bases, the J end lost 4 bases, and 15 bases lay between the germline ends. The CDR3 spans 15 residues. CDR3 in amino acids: CASSESARALYEQYF. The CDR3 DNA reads TGTGCCAGCAGTGAAAGTGCCAGGGCTCTTTACGAGCAGTACTTC.

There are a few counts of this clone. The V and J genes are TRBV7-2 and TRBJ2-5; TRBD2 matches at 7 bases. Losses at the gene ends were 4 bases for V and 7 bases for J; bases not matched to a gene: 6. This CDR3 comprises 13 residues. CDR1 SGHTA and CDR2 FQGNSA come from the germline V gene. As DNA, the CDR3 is TGTGCCAGCAGCTCCGGACTAGTGGGGACCCAGTACTTC. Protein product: CASSSGLVGTQYF.

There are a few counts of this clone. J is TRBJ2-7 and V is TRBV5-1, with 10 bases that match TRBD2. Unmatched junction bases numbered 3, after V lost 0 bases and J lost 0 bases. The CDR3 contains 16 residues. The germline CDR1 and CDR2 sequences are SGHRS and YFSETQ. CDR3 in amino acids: CASSLDSGRNSYEQYF. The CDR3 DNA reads TGCGCCAGCAGCTTGGATAGCGGGAGGAACTCCTACGAGCAGTACTTC.

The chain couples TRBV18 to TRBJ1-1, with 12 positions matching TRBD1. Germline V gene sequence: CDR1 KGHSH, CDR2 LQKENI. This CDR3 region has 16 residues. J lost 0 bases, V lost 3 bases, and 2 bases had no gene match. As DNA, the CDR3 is TGTGCCAGCTCACCGGGACAGGGGGCCCTGAACACTGAAGCTTTCTTT. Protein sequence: CASSPGQGALNTEAFF. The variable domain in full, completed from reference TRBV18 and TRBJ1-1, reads NAGVMQNPRHLVRRRGQEARLRCSPMKGHSHVYWYRQLPEEGLKFMVYLQKENIIDESGMPKERFSAEFPKEGPSILRIQQVVRGDSAAYFCASSPGQGALNTEAFFGQGTRLTVV.

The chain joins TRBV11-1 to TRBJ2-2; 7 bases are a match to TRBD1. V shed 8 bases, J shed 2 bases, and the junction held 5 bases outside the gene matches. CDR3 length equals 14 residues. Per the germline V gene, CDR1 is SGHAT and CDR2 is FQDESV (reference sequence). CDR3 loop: CASVRDSNTGELFF. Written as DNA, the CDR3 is TGTGCCAGCGTCCGGGACAGCAACACCGGGGAGCTGTTTTTT.

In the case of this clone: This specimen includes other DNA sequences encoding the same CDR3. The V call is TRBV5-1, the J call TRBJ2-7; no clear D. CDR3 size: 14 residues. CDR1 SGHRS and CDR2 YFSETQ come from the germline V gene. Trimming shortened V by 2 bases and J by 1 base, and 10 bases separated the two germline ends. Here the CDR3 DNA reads TGCGCCAGCAGCTTTTCCGGGTCTTCCTACGAGCAGTACTTC. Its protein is CASSFSGSSYEQYF. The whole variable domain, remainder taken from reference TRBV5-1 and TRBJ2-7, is KAGVTQTPRYLIKTRGQQVTLSCSPISGHRSVSWYQQTPGQGLQFLFEYFSETQRNKGNFPGRFSGRQFSNSRSEMNVSTLELGDSALYLCASSFSGSSYEQYFGPGTRLTVT.

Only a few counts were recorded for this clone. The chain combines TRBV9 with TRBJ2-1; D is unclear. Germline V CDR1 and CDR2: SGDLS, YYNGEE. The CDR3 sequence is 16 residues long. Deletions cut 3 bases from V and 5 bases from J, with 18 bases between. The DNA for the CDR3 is TGTGCCAGCAGCGCCCTCGGAGTAAAGGCCCACAATGAGCAGTTCTTC. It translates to CASSALGVKAHNEQFF. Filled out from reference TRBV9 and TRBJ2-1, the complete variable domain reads DSGVTQTPKHLITATGQRVTLRCSPRSGDLSVYWYQQSLDQGLQFLIQYYNGEERAKGNILERFSAQQFPDLHSELNLSSLELGDSALYFCASSALGVKAHNEQFFGPGTRLTVL.

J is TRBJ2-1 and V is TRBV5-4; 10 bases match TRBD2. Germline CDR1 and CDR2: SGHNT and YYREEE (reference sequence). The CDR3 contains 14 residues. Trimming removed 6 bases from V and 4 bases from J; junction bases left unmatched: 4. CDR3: CASNKRGGYNEQFF. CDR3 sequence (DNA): TGTGCCAGCAACAAGCGGGGGGGATACAATGAGCAGTTCTTC.

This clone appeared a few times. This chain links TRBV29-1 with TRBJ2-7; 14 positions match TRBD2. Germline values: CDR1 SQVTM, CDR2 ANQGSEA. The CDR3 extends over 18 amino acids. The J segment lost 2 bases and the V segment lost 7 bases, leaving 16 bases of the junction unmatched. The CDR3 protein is CSARDRLGLAGGTYEQYF. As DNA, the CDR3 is TGCAGCGCCCGAGACCGTCTTGGACTAGCGGGAGGAACCTACGAGCAGTACTTC.

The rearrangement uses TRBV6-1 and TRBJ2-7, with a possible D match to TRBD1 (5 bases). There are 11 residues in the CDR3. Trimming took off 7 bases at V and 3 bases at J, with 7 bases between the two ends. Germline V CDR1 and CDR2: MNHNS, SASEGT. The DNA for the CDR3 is TGTGCCAGCATTGGACACTACGAGCAGTACTTC. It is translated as CASIGHYEQYF.

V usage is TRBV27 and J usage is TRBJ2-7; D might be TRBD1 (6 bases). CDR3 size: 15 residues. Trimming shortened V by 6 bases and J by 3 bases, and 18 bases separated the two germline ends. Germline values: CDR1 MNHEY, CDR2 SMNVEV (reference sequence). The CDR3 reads CASRQLQGINYEQYF. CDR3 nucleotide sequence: TGTGCCAGCAGGCAACTACAGGGAATTAACTACGAGCAGTACTTC.

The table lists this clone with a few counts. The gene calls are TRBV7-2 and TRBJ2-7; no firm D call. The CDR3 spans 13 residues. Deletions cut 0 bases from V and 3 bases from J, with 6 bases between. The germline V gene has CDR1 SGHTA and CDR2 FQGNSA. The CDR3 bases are TGTGCCAGCAGCTTAGCCAGGATCTACGAGCAGTACTTC. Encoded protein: CASSLARIYEQYF.

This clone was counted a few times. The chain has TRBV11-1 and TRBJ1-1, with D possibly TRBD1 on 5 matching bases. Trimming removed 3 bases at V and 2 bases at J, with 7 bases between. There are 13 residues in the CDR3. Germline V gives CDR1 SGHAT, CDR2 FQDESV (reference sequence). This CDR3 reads CASSFTGNTEAFF. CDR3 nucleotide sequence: TGTGCCAGCAGCTTTACAGGCAACACTGAAGCTTTCTTT. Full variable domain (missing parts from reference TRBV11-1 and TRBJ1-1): EAEVAQSPRYKITEKSQAVAFWCDPISGHATLYWYRQILGQGPELLVQFQDESVVDDSQLPKDRFSAERLKGVDSTLKIQPAELGDSAMYLCASSFTGNTEAFFGQGTRLTVV.

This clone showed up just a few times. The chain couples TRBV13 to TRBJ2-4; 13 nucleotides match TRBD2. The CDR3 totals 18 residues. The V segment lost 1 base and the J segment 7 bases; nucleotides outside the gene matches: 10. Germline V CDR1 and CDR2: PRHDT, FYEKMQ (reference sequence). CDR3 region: CASSLVPGTSGTRNIQYF. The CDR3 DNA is TGTGCCAGCAGCTTAGTCCCCGGGACTAGCGGGACACGCAACATTCAGTACTTC.

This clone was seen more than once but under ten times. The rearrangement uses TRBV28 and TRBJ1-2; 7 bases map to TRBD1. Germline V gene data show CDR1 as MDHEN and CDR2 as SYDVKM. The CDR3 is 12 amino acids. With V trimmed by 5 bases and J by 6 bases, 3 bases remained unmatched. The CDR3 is CASSPGTDGYTF. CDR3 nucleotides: TGTGCCAGCAGTCCAGGGACAGATGGCTACACCTTC.

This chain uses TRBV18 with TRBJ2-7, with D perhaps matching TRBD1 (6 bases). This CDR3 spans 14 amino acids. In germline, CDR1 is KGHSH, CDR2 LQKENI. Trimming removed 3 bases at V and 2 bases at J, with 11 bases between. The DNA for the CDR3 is TGTGCCAGCTCACCGTACCGGGACACCTACGAGCAGTACTTC. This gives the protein CASSPYRDTYEQYF.

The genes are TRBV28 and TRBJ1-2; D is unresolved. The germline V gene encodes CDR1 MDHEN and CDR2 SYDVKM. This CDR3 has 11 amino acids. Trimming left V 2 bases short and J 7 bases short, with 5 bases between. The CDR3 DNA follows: TGTGCCAGCAGTTTAGAGGGTGGCTACACCTTC. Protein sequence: CASSLEGGYTF.

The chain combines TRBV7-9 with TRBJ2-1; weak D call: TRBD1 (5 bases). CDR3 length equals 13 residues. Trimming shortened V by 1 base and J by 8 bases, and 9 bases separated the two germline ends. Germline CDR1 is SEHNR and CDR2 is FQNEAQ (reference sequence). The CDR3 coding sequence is TGTGCCAGCAGCTTAGATCAGGGCTATGAGCAGTTCTTC. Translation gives CASSLDQGYEQFF.

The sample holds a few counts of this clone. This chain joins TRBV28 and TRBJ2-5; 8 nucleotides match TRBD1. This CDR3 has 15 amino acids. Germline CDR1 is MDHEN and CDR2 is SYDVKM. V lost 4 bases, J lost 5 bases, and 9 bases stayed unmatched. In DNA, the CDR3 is TGTGCCAGCAGTTCTTCAGGGGGCCCATATGAGACCCAGTACTTC. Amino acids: CASSSSGGPYETQYF.

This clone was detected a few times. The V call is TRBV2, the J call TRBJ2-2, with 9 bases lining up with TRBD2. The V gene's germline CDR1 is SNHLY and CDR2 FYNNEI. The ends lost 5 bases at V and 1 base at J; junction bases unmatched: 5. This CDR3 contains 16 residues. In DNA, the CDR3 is TGTGCCAGCAGTATGAGCGGGGGGAGGAACACCGGGGAGCTGTTTTTT. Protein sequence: CASSMSGGRNTGELFF.

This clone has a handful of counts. The CDR3 sequence: CATTGGSSYEQYF. The CDR3 nucleotides are TGTGCCACAACAGGGGGGAGCTCCTACGAGCAGTACTTC. The chain couples TRBV30 to TRBJ2-7, with 8 bases fitting TRBD1. Germline V gene data show CDR1 as GTSNPN and CDR2 as SVGIG (reference sequence). This CDR3 spans 13 amino acids. J was trimmed by 0 bases and V by 8 bases; bases with no gene match: 6.

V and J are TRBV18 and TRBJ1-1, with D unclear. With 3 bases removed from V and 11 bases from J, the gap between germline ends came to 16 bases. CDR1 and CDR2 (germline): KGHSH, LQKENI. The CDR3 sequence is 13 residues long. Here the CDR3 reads CASSPSLGSEAFF. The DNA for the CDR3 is TGTGCCAGCTCACCGTCCCTGGGGAGTGAGGCTTTCTTT.

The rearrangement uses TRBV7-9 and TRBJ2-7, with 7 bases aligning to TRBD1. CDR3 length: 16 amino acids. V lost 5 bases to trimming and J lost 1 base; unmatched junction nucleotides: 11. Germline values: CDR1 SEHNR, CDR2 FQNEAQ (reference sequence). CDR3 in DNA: TGTGCCAGCAGCCTCCGACCAGGGACAGCATCCTACGAGCAGTACTTC. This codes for CASSLRPGTASYEQYF. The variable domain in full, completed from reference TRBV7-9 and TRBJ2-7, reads DTGVSQNPRHKITKRGQNVTFRCDPISEHNRLYWYRQTLGQGPEFLTYFQNEAQLEKSRLLSDRFSAERPKGSFSTLEIQRTEQGDSAMYLCASSLRPGTASYEQYFGPGTRLTVT.